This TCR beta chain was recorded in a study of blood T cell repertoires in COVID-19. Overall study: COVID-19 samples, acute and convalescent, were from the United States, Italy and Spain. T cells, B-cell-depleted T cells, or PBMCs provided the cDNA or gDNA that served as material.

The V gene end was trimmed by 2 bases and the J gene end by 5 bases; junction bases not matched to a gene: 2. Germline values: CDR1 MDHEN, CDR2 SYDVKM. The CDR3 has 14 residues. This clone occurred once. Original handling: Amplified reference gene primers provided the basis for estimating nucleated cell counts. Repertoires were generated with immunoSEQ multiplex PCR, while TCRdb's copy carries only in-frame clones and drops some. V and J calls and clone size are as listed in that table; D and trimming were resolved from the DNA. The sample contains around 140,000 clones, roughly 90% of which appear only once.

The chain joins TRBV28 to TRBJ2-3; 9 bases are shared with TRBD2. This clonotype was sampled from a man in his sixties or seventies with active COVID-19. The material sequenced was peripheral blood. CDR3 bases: TGTGCCAGCAGTTTAGAACTAGCGGGAGATACGCAGTATTTT. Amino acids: CASSLELAGDTQYF.